What follows describes a single TCR beta chain. Authors' data handling: Amplification of reference gene primers was used by the study to estimate nucleated cell counts. The method was immunoSEQ multiplex PCR; TCRdb's version includes in-frame clones alone and lacks a portion of them. V and J calls plus clone size are reproduced from that table; the DNA served to infer D and trimming. The top ten clones hold approximately 10% of a sample with about 50,000 clones, under 90% of them seen once. The CDR3 contains 12 residues. Germline loops: CDR1 LGHDT, CDR2 YNNKEL (reference sequence). With V trimmed by 5 bases and J by 10 bases, 6 bases remained unmatched. The sample originates from a study of blood T cell repertoires in COVID-19. About the study: Collection of acute and convalescent COVID-19 samples took place in the United States, Italy and Spain. Nucleic acid was either cDNA or gDNA, and it came from T cells, B-cell-depleted T cells, or PBMCs.

The specimen sequenced was peripheral blood. The clonotype was recovered from a man in his sixties with acute or convalescent COVID-19. The rearrangement joins TRBV3-1 (or the pseudogene TRBV3-2) to TRBJ1-1; 8 nucleotides match TRBD1. The CDR3 here is CASSLDREAAFF. The CDR3, as DNA: TGTGCCAGCAGCTTGGACAGGGAGGCAGCTTTCTTT.